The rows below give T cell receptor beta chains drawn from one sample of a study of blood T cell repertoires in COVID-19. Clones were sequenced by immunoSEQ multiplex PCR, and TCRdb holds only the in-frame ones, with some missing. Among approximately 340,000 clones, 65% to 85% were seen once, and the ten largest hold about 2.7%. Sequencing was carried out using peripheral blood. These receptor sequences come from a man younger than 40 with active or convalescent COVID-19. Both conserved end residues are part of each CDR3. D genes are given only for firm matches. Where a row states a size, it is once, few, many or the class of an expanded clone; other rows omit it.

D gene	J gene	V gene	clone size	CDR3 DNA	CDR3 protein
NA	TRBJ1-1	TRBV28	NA	TGTGCCAGCAGCAGCGGGAGGGGGTATGACACTGAAGCTTTCTTT	CASSSGRGYDTEAFF
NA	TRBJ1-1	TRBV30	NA	TGTGCCTGGGGACGGCAGGACGGGGGACCGGGGACTTTCTTT	CAWGRQDGGPGTFF
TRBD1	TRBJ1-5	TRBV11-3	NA	TGTGCCAGCAGCCACCCGGGACAGGGGGCAAATGGCAATCAGCCCCAGCATTTT	CASSHPGQGANGNQPQHF
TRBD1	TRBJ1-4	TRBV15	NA	TGTGCCACCAGCAGAGATGAGGGGGCGGCTAATGAAAAACTGTTTTTT	CATSRDEGAANEKLFF
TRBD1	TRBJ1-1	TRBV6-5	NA	TGTGCCAGCAGTTACTCCATCCCGGACAGGGCGGTTGAAGCTTTCTTT	CASSYSIPDRAVEAFF
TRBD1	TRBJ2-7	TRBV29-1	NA	TGCAGCGTTGAGCAGGGGGTGGAGGAGCAGTACTTC	CSVEQGVEEQYF
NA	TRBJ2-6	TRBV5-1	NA	TGCGCCAGCAGCTTGATACGCCCACTATTCTCTGGGGCCAACGTCCTGACTTTC	CASSLIRPLFSGANVLTF
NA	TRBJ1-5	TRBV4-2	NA	TGTGCCAGCAGCCAGGAGCCAGGGAGGAGAAGCAATCAGCCCCAGCATTTT	CASSQEPGRRSNQPQHF
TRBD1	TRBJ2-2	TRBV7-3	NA	TGTGCCAGCAGCGCGACAGGGGCGCACACCGGGGAGCTGTTTTTT	CASSATGAHTGELFF
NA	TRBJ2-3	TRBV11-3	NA	TGTGCCAGCAGCGAGGAGGCGGCAGATACGCAGTATTTT	CASSEEAADTQYF
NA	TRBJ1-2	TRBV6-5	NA	TGTGCCAGCGGCCGAGAGGGAGTGAACTATGGCTACACCTTC	CASGREGVNYGYTF
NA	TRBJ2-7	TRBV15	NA	TGTGCCACCAGCAGAGGTACCCTCCCAGGATCCCCCGCCTTCTACGAGCAGTACTTC	CATSRGTLPGSPAFYEQYF
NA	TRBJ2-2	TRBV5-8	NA	TGTGCCAGCCAGGGCCTCGGGGAGCTGTTTTTT	CASQGLGELFF
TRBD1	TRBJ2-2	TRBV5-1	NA	TGCGCCAGCAGCCTCCGGGACAGAAATCGAGCCGGGGAGCTGTTTTTT	CASSLRDRNRAGELFF
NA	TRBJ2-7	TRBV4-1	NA	TGCGCCAGCAGCCAAGCTACAGGTAGTTACGAGCAGTACTTC	CASSQATGSYEQYF
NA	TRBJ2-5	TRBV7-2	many	TGTGCCAGCAGCCTAAAAACAGGGTTGGAGACCCAGTACTTC	CASSLKTGLETQYF
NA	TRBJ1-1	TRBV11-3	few	TGTGCCAGCAGCTCCCGTAGGGGTTATCCCATGAACACTGAAGCTTTCTTT	CASSSRRGYPMNTEAFF
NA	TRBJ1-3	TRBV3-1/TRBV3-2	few	TGTGCCAGCGCAACAGACGGAAACACCATATATTTT	CASATDGNTIYF
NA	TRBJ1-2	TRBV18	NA	TGTGCCAGCTCACCACCCAGGGGCCCCCACCTCCATGGCTACACCTTC	CASSPPRGPHLHGYTF
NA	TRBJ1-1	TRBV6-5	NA	TGTGCCAGCAGTTACGACGGGGGGCGCGGGGTCACTGAAGCTTTCTTT	CASSYDGGRGVTEAFF
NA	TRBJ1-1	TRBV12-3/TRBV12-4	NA	TGTGCCAGCAGCCTGGGGGAGGCAGCTGAAGCTTTCTTT	CASSLGEAAEAFF
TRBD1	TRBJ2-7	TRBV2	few	TGTGCCAGCAGCCTCTCTCCGGGACAGCAATACGAGCAGTACTTC	CASSLSPGQQYEQYF
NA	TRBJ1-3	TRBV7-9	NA	TGTGCCAGCAGCCATGGCCCATGGGGAGGTGTTAGGCGAAACACCATATATTTT	CASSHGPWGGVRRNTIYF
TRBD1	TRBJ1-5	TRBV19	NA	TGTGCCAGTTCCGGGACAGCTTACAATCAGCCCCAGCATTTT	CASSGTAYNQPQHF
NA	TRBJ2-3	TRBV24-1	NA	TGTGCCACCCGCCGAGGGGGATCCACAGATACGCAGTATTTT	CATRRGGSTDTQYF
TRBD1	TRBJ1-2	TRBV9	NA	TGTGCCAGCAGCGCCGGGACAGGAGCTAACTATGGCTACACCTTC	CASSAGTGANYGYTF
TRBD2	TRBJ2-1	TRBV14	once	TGTGCCAGCAGCCAAGATGGCGCCCTAATGCTCTCGGGGGGGGGTTCCTACAATGAGCAGTTCTTC	CASSQDGALMLSGGGSYNEQFF
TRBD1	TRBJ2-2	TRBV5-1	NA	TGCGCCAGCAGCCCCGTCAGGGGGCAAGGTCCCGGGGAGCTGTTTTTT	CASSPVRGQGPGELFF